This TCR beta chain was documented in a study of neurological immune-mediated disorders. The group of healthy controls was made up of people who were blood bank volunteers in Maryland, USA. Unsorted libraries were prepared from 2 million PBMCs that had been stored at -80 C. Looked up from germline, CDR1 is SEHNR and CDR2 is FQNEAQ (reference sequence). Trimming cost V 3 bases and J 2 bases, with 21 bases left between them. This CDR3 comprises 18 residues. This clonotype is judged medium-sized. Its matching antigen is unknown. Study results and limitations: HTLV-1-associated myelopathy ranked highest for TCR clonal expansion and multiple sclerosis lowest, beneath healthy controls.

The cDNA came from 5'RACE, which used 10-nucleotide random UMIs. TCRdb used MiXCR to reprocess the 5' RACE reads, holding one entry per CDR3 protein. The sample includes nearly 30,000 distinct CDR3 sequences, around an eighth of them seen just once. V gene TRBV7-9 combines with J gene TRBJ2-3, with D possibly being TRBD2 (6 bases). This receptor was taken from a woman in her fifties or sixties in good health. Specimen: PBMCs. The DNA for the CDR3 is TGTGCCAGCAGCTTTAATCTCTGGGGAGGCGGGGACACAGATACGCAGTATTTT. It specifies CASSFNLWGGGDTDTQYF.